Sequencing of this T cell receptor (beta chain) was carried out in a study of blood T cells in healthy people across ages. Then a second PCR, running about 7 to 11 cycles, was carried out with a sample-barcoded 5' primer and a J-beta primer mix. Each CDR3 protein gets one entry after TCRdb re-called the 5' RACE reads with MiXCR. In the table there are about 1.5 million distinct CDR3 sequences, about 45% of which are singletons. This clonotype was recorded a few times. Healthy Caucasian individuals from Russia aged about 6 to 95 served as donors. Specimen: blood. The sequence was obtained from a woman aged 18-30 years in good health.

This CDR3 is CASSQGLAGAIYEQYF. The CDR3 coding sequence is TGCGCCAGCAGCCAAGGACTAGCGGGAGCGATCTACGAGCAGTACTTC. The genes are TRBV4-3 and TRBJ2-7; TRBD2 agrees at 12 bases. This CDR3 is built from 16 residues. V lost 1 base, J lost 3 bases, and 4 bases stayed unmatched. CDR1 LGHNA and CDR2 YSLEER come from the germline V gene.